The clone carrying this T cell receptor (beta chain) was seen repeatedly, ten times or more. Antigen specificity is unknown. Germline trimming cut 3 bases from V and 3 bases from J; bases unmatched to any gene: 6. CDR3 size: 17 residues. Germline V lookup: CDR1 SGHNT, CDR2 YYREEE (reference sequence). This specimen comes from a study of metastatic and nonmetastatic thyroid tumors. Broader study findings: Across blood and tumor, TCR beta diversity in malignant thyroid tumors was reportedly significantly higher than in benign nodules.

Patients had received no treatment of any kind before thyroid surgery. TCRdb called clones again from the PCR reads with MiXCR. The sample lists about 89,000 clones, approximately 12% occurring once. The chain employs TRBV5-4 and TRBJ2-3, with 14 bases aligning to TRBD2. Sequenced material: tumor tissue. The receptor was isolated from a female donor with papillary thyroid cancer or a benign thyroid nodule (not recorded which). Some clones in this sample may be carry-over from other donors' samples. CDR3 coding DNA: TGTGCCAGCAGCTCGGGGACTAGCGGGAGAAGGACAGATACGCAGTATTTT. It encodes CASSSGTSGRRTDTQYF.